These T cell receptor beta chains were read from a single sample in a study of OX40 agonist ivuxolimab in advanced cancers. The assay was immunoSEQ multiplex PCR, and TCRdb's table has in-frame clones only and misses some. The table includes 50,000 to 65,000 clones, approximately 88% detected once. This specimen was CD4+ or CD8+ T cells sorted from blood, taken in a trial of the OX40 agonist ivuxolimab. These receptor sequences come from an adult with an advanced solid tumor such as melanoma, head and neck, liver or kidney cancer. Each CDR3 is given without its conserved first and last residue. The D gene is left open where the match is weak.

TRBJ2-7	.	TRBV11-2	ASSFSVSLGEQY
TRBJ1-3	.	TRBV6-6	ASSYSGRSANTIY
TRBJ1-4	.	TRBV4-1	ASSQGVTGGEKLF
TRBJ2-7	.	TRBV12-1	ASSYNTRPGQGYEQY
TRBJ2-7	.	TRBV28	ASLGTLDYEQY
TRBJ2-1	TRBD1	TRBV5-6	ASSTTRGQYYNEQF
TRBJ2-1	TRBD2	TRBV5-1	ASSLTSGSNEQF
TRBJ2-7	TRBD2	TRBV10-3	AISAGGSGNAYEQY
TRBJ1-2	.	TRBV15	ATSRDRSGVYGYT
TRBJ2-3	TRBD1	TRBV28	ASSGQPLVDTQY
TRBJ1-1	.	TRBV18	ASSPLGRGFNTEAF
TRBJ2-2	.	TRBV4-3	ASRQTNTGELF
TRBJ2-7	.	TRBV11-2	ASSPVADNSYEQY
TRBJ1-2	TRBD1	TRBV28	ASSGGQGYGYT
TRBJ2-7	.	TRBV4-1	ASSRWAAISSYEQY
TRBJ2-1	.	TRBV18	ASSPGQRAGDEQF
TRBJ2-5	.	TRBV9	ASSLDMGD
TRBJ1-1	TRBD1	TRBV19	ASSPRQGAEVEAF
TRBJ2-2	.	TRBV19	ASSPSRGPSLARGELF
TRBJ1-2	.	TRBV19	ASSTDTGYGYT